This is a list of T cell receptor beta chains from one sample in a study of shared clonotypes between healthy human individuals. Produced via immunoSEQ multiplex PCR; TCRdb's table is partial and in-frame only. The sample includes roughly 2.5 million clones, 90% to 95% of them seen just once. Sequencing was carried out using naive CD4+ T cells sorted from blood. The receptors were gathered from a man between 18 and 29 years old in good health. Both conserved end residues are part of each CDR3. The D gene is left open where the match is weak.

v_call d_call cdr3_aa
TRBV2 TRBD1 CASRNRDRAYNEQFF
TRBV19 - CASSIGQLYGYTF
TRBV6-5 - CASSYWGRAGANVLTF
TRBV2 - CASSFRPQDTIYF
TRBV6-6 - CASQSLQNTGELFF
TRBV6-6 TRBD1 CASSYRQGARETQYF
TRBV7-9 TRBD2 CASSLGPAGDPYNEQFF
TRBV11-2 TRBD2 CASSLFSGGAGSYNEQFF
TRBV29-1 - CSAGLAYGTDTQYF
TRBV4-1 TRBD1 CASSLLDREIYEQYF
TRBV28 - CASFLSVNTEAFF